This T cell receptor (beta chain) was captured by sequencing in a study of identical twins (dated by TCRdb to the mid-2010s). About the full investigation: The study deep-sequenced TCR alpha and beta repertoires from monozygotic twins, unrelated adults of various ages and cord blood to test whether fetal clonotypes persist. To rule out contamination, the twin experiments were replicated at different times with different library preparation protocols.

What the study reported, not specific to this receptor: Invariant T cells such as MAIT and iNKT could partly confound zero-insertion analyses, although diverse VJ usage argued against such confounding for most clonotypes. Out-of-frame TCR alpha sharing in monozygotic twins was systematically underestimated by recombination models, whereas sharing between unrelated individuals was in agreement with the recombination models. Out-of-frame TCR alpha sequences shared between twins showed an excess of low generation-probability sequences compared with coincidental sharing between unrelated individuals. Because the same donors could not be followed over many years, the conclusions depended on cross-sectional statistical analysis. In beta out-of-frame sequences, excess twin sharing was weaker, because having fewer shared sequences lowered the signal-to-noise ratio. Fewer insertions were carried by abundant cord blood beta clonotypes, a similar but weaker trend appeared in young adult naive repertoires, and no such trend appeared in memory repertoires.

The library was prepared using 5' RACE. The instrument given in TCRdb is Illumina HiSeq 2000. A universal primer binding site was introduced by template switching, and a unique molecular identifier was present in the final cDNA, enabling accurate counting of TCR cDNA molecules. Specific primers in the conserved constant-segment region were used to synthesize first-strand cDNA for the TCR alpha and beta chains. To control for contamination, every cDNA library was double barcoded, receiving both a SMART-Mk sample barcode and Illumina barcodes. TruSeq adapter sequences along with Illumina sample barcodes were introduced in two successive PCR steps. The TCR alpha and beta cDNA libraries were sequenced on the Illumina HiSeq platform using custom primers. In the paper's pipeline: MiGEC processed the raw reads to extract unique molecular identifiers, while MiXCR was used to determine the CDR3 positions. For each individual, recombination models were inferred using an EM algorithm with the repgenHMM and IGoR tools. Shared clonotype analysis was performed with the tcR package in R, normalizing sharing by the product of cloneset sizes. Out-of-frame nonproductive sequences were analyzed to study raw recombination free of thymic and clonal selection effects. Using fastp at Q25 and MiXCR, TCRdb reprocessed the public reads and kept productive beta chains. Rows with one shared CDR3 protein collapse into an entry with the most common genes and DNA. TCRdb's processing, not the authors', yielded these V and J calls. The sample contains 430,000 or so distinct CDR3 sequences, roughly 26% of them found a single time. The ten largest clones add up to over 2.5% of the sample.

From a lookup of the germline V gene (reference sequence), CDR1 and CDR2 are DFQATT and SNEGSKA. There are 10 amino acids in the CDR3, from cysteine to phenylalanine inclusive. The sequence is cut down to CDR3 DNA, 30 bases in frame from base 1. V loses 5 bases, J loses 7 bases, and the germline ends lie 6 bases apart. On this clonotype: The antigen this receptor binds is unknown. Base qualities are not recorded, but no much larger clone differs from it by a single base.

Every donor in the study was a healthy Caucasian. Three pairs of female monozygotic twins, all aged about 18 to 30 years, made up the twin cohort. Positive isolation kits from Invitrogen were used to isolate the CD4+ and CD8+ T cell populations. The same data also went into a second study, on T cells expressing NK-cell markers. As noted in the second study: TCR beta-chain repertoires were profiled in sorted CD3+CD56+NKG2C+, CD3+CD56+NKG2C- and CD3+CD56-NKG2C+ T-cell subsets from several donors. Among the eight sequenced donors, seven were HCMV-seropositive and one was HCMV-seronegative. In several experiments an anti-gammadeltaTCR antibody was added to restrict sorting to alphabetaTCR-expressing T cells. For five or six donors, the dominant CD3+CD56+NKG2C+ clonotypes were among the top 10 CD8+ clonotypes and accounted for 1.0-7.0% of CD8+ T cells. Those dominant clonotypes were again the most abundant among CD3+CD56-NKG2C+ cells in four donors, at about 28.3-60.1%. It remained unclear whether the expanded NKG2C-expressing T cell clones were specific for HCMV antigens. The eight sequenced donors were randomly selected healthy volunteers, three men and five women. To determine HCMV serostatus, a commercial ELISA kit was used to detect HCMV-specific IgG in serum. MIGEC was used to demultiplex reads and group reads by UMI, and MiTCR was used to assemble and quantify clonotypes. To exclude erroneous sequences, only TCR cDNA sequences supported by at least two reads were retained. The tcR package was used for downstream repertoire analysis, with clonotypes matched between fractions based on CDR3 nucleotide sequence plus V segment. VDJmatch was used to annotate antigen specificity against VDJdb, with one amino acid substitution in CDR3 allowed.

The sample consisted of CD4+ T cells sorted from blood. This TCR came from a woman aged 18-35 years in good health. This sequence uses TRBV20-1 and TRBJ2-1, with the identity of the D gene unclear. For the CDR3, the sequence is CSALRNEQFF. The DNA is TGCAGTGCTCTAAGGAATGAGCAGTTCTTC.